A single sample gave rise to the 25 T cell receptor beta chains below, sequenced in a study of blood T cell repertoires in COVID-19. The method was immunoSEQ multiplex PCR; TCRdb's version includes in-frame clones alone and lacks a portion of them. The profile shows approximately 28,000 clones, 60% to 70% of them singletons. The sample consisted of peripheral blood. The receptors were gathered from a man in his 60s with active or convalescent COVID-19.

The rearrangement links TRBV5-1 to TRBJ2-5, with 8 positions matching TRBD2. CDR1 is SGHRS and CDR2 is YFSETQ in the germline V gene. The junction had 6 bases not matched to a gene; V was cut back by 4 bases and J by 1 base. The CDR3 runs to 15 residues. This CDR3 is CASSLSGDIQETQYF. In nucleotides, the CDR3 is TGCGCCAGCAGCCTTAGCGGGGACATCCAAGAGACCCAGTACTTC.

This sequence joins TRBV21-1 and TRBJ2-7; the DNA was not compared with TRBD1, the D call given in the table. TRBV21-1 is an annotated pseudogene. The CDR3 loop spans 15 amino acids. CDR3 nucleotide sequence: TGTGCCAGCAGCAAAGGTAGGGTACAGGAAGCCGAGCAGTACTTC. This translates into CASSKGRVQEAEQYF.

The V call is TRBV2, the J call TRBJ1-2, with 8 bases aligning to TRBD1. CDR3 size: 14 residues. The V segment lost 6 bases and the J segment 4 bases; nucleotides outside the gene matches: 7. Germline V gene data show CDR1 as SNHLY and CDR2 as FYNNEI. CDR3 amino acids: CASRPAGGFYGYTF. The DNA for the CDR3 is TGTGCCAGCAGGCCTGCAGGGGGCTTCTATGGCTACACCTTC.

This rearrangement joins TRBV4-2 to TRBJ2-7, with 10 bases lining up with TRBD2. Germline V CDR1 and CDR2: LGHNA, YNFKEQ. Germline trimming cut 6 bases from V and 0 bases from J; bases unmatched to any gene: 2. The CDR3 sequence is 14 residues long. This chain's CDR3 is CASRTSGLSYEQYF. The CDR3 region has the DNA TGTGCCAGCAGGACTAGCGGGCTCTCCTACGAGCAGTACTTC.

This chain connects TRBV9 to TRBJ2-1, with 9 bases identical to TRBD2. V was clipped by 4 bases and J by 5 bases; unmatched bases: 16. This CDR3 is 18 amino acids long. The germline CDR1 and CDR2 sequences are SGDLS and YYNGEE. The CDR3 nucleotides read TGTGCCAGCAGCCGAGGCCTCAGCGGGGGGCGAGGGAACAATGAGCAGTTCTTC. This sequence encodes CASSRGLSGGRGNNEQFF.

This clone was observed a single time. This chain connects TRBV6-5 to TRBJ1-1; D possibly corresponds to TRBD1 (5 bases). This CDR3 contains 15 residues. Trimming shortened V by 6 bases and J by 1 base, and 15 bases separated the two germline ends. Germline V CDR1 and CDR2: MNHEY, SVGAGI. The CDR3 DNA reads TGTGCCAGCAGCTCCCCGACAGCCACGAACACTGAAGCTTTCTTT. Translation gives CASSSPTATNTEAFF.

The chain recombines TRBV2 with TRBJ1-4; D might be TRBD1 (6 bases). With 5 bases removed from V and 3 bases from J, the gap between germline ends came to 19 bases. The CDR3 contains 17 residues. Germline lookup yields CDR1 SNHLY and CDR2 FYNNEI. DNA of the CDR3: TGTGCCAGCAGTCCCCGGGAAGGGGGAGGGGCTAATGAAAAACTGTTTTTT. This encodes CASSPREGGGANEKLFF.

CDR3 in DNA: TGTGCCAGCACAAAACCCACCAGACTAGCGGGGTTGAATGAGCAGTTCTTC. It specifies CASTKPTRLAGLNEQFF. V gene TRBV7-8 combines with J gene TRBJ2-1; TRBD2 agrees at 11 bases. The V segment lost 7 bases and the J segment 7 bases; nucleotides outside the gene matches: 15. This CDR3 region has 17 residues. The germline V gene encodes CDR1 SGHVS and CDR2 FQNEAQ.

The rearrangement joins TRBV7-2 to TRBJ2-3; perhaps TRBD2 as D (5 bases). The germline V gene encodes CDR1 SGHTA and CDR2 FQGNSA. Trimming pared 2 bases from V and 5 bases from J, leaving 17 bases between. This CDR3 has 16 residues. The DNA of the CDR3 is TGTGCCAGCAGCTTATCCCTGGGGAGAGAGAAAGATACGCAGTATTTT. Translation: CASSLSLGREKDTQYF.

This clone has just a few counts. The chain joins TRBV27 to TRBJ2-1; 10 positions match TRBD1. The CDR3 extends over 21 amino acids. The trim removed 5 bases at V and 7 bases at J, leaving 26 bases unmatched. Germline CDR1 and CDR2: MNHEY and SMNVEV (reference sequence). The CDR3 coding sequence is TGTGCCAGCAGTCGTTCCGCCGGGACAGGGGCTAGTAGTTCCACCTCGAATGAGCAGTTCTTC. This sequence encodes CASSRSAGTGASSSTSNEQFF.

The gene calls are TRBV7-9 and TRBJ2-5, with 9 bases fitting TRBD1. Looked up from germline, CDR1 is SEHNR and CDR2 is FQNEAQ (reference sequence). V gave up 6 bases and J gave up 6 bases; unmatched junction bases: 11. This CDR3 region has 15 residues. CDR3 loop: CASRKGQGDGKTQYF. The CDR3 DNA is TGTGCCAGCAGAAAGGGACAGGGCGATGGGAAGACCCAGTACTTC.

The chain uses TRBV6-5 and TRBJ1-1; perhaps TRBD1 as D (6 bases). In germline, CDR1 is MNHEY, CDR2 SVGAGI. V was cut by 4 bases and J by 6 bases, with 18 bases left in between. The CDR3 length is 15 residues. CDR3 bases: TGTGCCAGCAGTTTCAGGGGCATGCTTGACTCTGAAGCTTTCTTT. Protein sequence: CASSFRGMLDSEAFF.

This clone is medium-sized by share. V is TRBV19 and J is TRBJ1-5, with D maybe TRBD1 (6 bases). Looked up from germline, CDR1 is LNHDA and CDR2 is SQIVND (reference sequence). The V and J ends lost 3 bases and 3 bases respectively, with 9 bases between them. The CDR3 contains 14 residues. The CDR3 protein is CASSISGDNQPQHF. CDR3 coding DNA: TGTGCCAGTAGTATCTCAGGGGACAATCAGCCCCAGCATTTT.

This clone was seen more than once but under ten times. V gene TRBV5-1 combines with J gene TRBJ2-1, with 11 bases aligning to TRBD2. Trimming at V came to 0 bases and at J to 5 bases, leaving 4 bases not matched to a gene. CDR1 and CDR2 from the germline V gene are SGHRS and YFSETQ. There are 16 residues in the CDR3. CDR3 bases: TGCGCCAGCAGCTTGGGTCAACTAGCGGGGGACAATGAGCAGTTCTTC. The encoded protein is CASSLGQLAGDNEQFF.

This clone was seen more than once but under ten times. CDR3 bases: TGTGCCAGCGTGAGTCGGGCCAGGGGGCGAACCGGGGAGCTGTTTTTT. Translating gives CASVSRARGRTGELFF. V is TRBV2 and J is TRBJ2-2; 8 bases line up with TRBD1. The germline CDR1 and CDR2 sequences are SNHLY and FYNNEI. J was trimmed by 5 bases and V by 8 bases; bases with no gene match: 13. The CDR3 has 16 residues.

The chain couples TRBV19 to TRBJ2-7; 9 bases are a match to TRBD2. V lost 4 bases, J lost 1 base, and 2 bases stayed unmatched. CDR3 length: 14 amino acids. Germline V CDR1 and CDR2: LNHDA, SQIVND (reference sequence). CDR3 protein: CASSSSGGSYEQYF. In DNA, the CDR3 is TGTGCCAGTAGTAGCAGCGGGGGGTCCTACGAGCAGTACTTC.

The chain uses TRBV4-1 and TRBJ2-2; tentative D call: TRBD1 (5 bases). Germline V CDR1 and CDR2: MGHRA, YSYEKL. V was clipped by 1 base and J by 6 bases, with 9 bases between them. This CDR3 is 14 amino acids long. The CDR3 sequence is CASSQGLGAGELFF. The CDR3 nucleotides read TGCGCCAGCAGCCAAGGGCTAGGGGCCGGGGAGCTGTTTTTT.

This chain links TRBV29-1 with TRBJ1-2; no reliable D call. CDR1 is SQVTM and CDR2 is ANQGSEA in the germline V gene. This CDR3 contains 14 residues. V gave up 2 bases and J gave up 0 bases, with 10 bases separating them. Written as DNA, the CDR3 is TGCAGCGTTGAACAGGCCTCGCCTAACTATGGCTACACCTTC. This encodes CSVEQASPNYGYTF. Full variable domain (outside the CDR3, taken from reference TRBV29-1 and TRBJ1-2): SAVISQKPSRDICQRGTSLTIQCQVDSQVTMMFWYRQQPGQSLTLIATANQGSEATYESGFVIDKFPISRPNLTFSTLTVSNMSPEDSSIYLCSVEQASPNYGYTFGSGTRLTVV.

The J gene is TRBJ2-1, the V gene TRBV3-1 (or the pseudogene TRBV3-2), with unresolved D. The CDR3 has 13 amino acids. Germline CDR1 LGHDT, CDR2 YNNKEL (reference sequence). V was trimmed by 0 bases and J by 12 bases, leaving 12 bases between them. CDR3 sequence (DNA): TGTGCCAGCAGCCAAGATCTCCAGTATTGGCAGTTCTTC. Translated: CASSQDLQYWQFF.

This clone was seen a single time. The chain links TRBV5-1 to TRBJ1-2; the match to TRBD1 covers 7 bases. The J segment lost 2 bases and the V segment lost 4 bases, leaving 5 bases of the junction unmatched. Germline V gene sequence: CDR1 SGHRS, CDR2 YFSETQ. The CDR3 runs to 14 residues. As DNA, the CDR3 is TGCGCCAGCAGCCCGGACAGGCTAAACTATGGCTACACCTTC. This translates into CASSPDRLNYGYTF.

This sequence joins TRBV3-1 (or the pseudogene TRBV3-2) and TRBJ1-5; TRBD1 agrees at 9 bases. The CDR3 sequence is 16 residues long. The V and J ends lost 5 bases and 6 bases, in that order; junction bases with no gene match: 11. Germline V gene data show CDR1 as LGHDT and CDR2 as YNNKEL (reference sequence). CDR3 sequence reads: CASSASDRGSSQPQHF. CDR3 nucleotide sequence: TGTGCCAGCAGCGCCTCGGACAGGGGATCAAGTCAGCCCCAGCATTTT.

Concerning this clone itself: Other DNA sequences of this sample code for an identical CDR3. The chain links TRBV29-1 to TRBJ1-1; D is uncertain. The CDR3 loop spans 10 amino acids. V lost 7 bases and J lost 5, with 8 bases in between. CDR1 SQVTM and CDR2 ANQGSEA come from the germline V gene. The CDR3 sequence is CSAGRTEAFF. The CDR3 region has the DNA TGCAGCGCCGGTCGGACTGAAGCTTTCTTT.

V gene TRBV15 combines with J gene TRBJ1-2; D may be TRBD1 (6 bases). The CDR3 consists of 15 residues. V was cut by 4 bases and J by 1 base, with 13 bases left in between. CDR1 LNHNV and CDR2 YYDKDF come from the germline V gene (reference sequence). DNA of the CDR3: TGTGCCACCAGCACTGCGGGAGGGGGTAACTATGGCTACACCTTC. This encodes CATSTAGGGNYGYTF.

The rearrangement links TRBV10-1 to TRBJ2-1; 8 bases line up with TRBD2. The germline V gene encodes CDR1 WNHNN and CDR2 SYGVQD (reference sequence). V lost 8 bases, J lost 5 bases, and 8 bases stayed unmatched. There are 14 residues in the CDR3. The CDR3 region has the DNA TGCGCCAGCGGGGGAGCGGGAGTAAACAATGAGCAGTTCTTC. This translates into CASGGAGVNNEQFF.

This clone has only one observation. The chain joins TRBV5-6 to TRBJ2-3; 10 bases are shared with TRBD1. Germline-derived CDR1 and CDR2 are SGHDT and YYEEEE. The V gene end was trimmed by 4 bases and the J gene end by 4 bases; junction bases not matched to a gene: 6. The CDR3 covers 15 residues. The CDR3: CASSQGQGGPDTQYF. The CDR3 region has the DNA TGTGCCAGCAGCCAAGGACAGGGGGGCCCAGATACGCAGTATTTT.